This T cell receptor beta chain emerged from a study of human T cells and chemical hapten exposure. Across the study: Throughout the approximately 24-week study, diphenylcyclopropenone was applied weekly to the patients' scalps.

Trimming pared 4 bases from V and 3 bases from J, leaving 13 bases between. The CDR3 has 14 amino acids. The germline V gene encodes CDR1 SGHRS and CDR2 YFSETQ. The study used a library that attached unique molecular identifiers to individual cDNA molecules. Authors' analysis steps: Ranging from roughly 23,224 to 700,000, TCR counts per sample had a median value of roughly 96,000. TCRdb independently ran MiXCR on the RACE reads; one entry per CDR3 protein. TCRdb's processing, not the authors' own work, is the source of the V and J calls. Of 80,000 to 100,000 distinct CDR3 sequences detected, more than 9% appear once; the ten largest clones hold more than 4%. Study-level points and caveats: Since the donors had alopecia, their immune response may not be the same as that of healthy people.

Time point in this sample: patch test 2, 6 weeks after DPC sensitization. Regarding treatment: therapeutic diphenylcyclopropenone sensitization with weekly scalp DPC. On this clonotype itself: Its antigen is currently unknown.

The input for sequencing was whole blood, taken in connection with sensitization to the hapten diphenylcyclopropenone (DPC). This rearrangement joins TRBV5-1 to TRBJ1-1; D not certain. This clonotype originated in a woman aged 45-60 years with alopecia areata. Some clones in this sample may be carry-over from other donors' samples. CDR3 amino acids: CASSPQDLDTEAFF. The DNA for the CDR3 is TGCGCCAGCAGCCCCCAGGACTTGGACACTGAAGCTTTCTTT.